The 4 T cell receptor beta chains given below trace back to one sample, sequenced in a study of PD-L1 blockade in urothelial cancer. Time point denoted: peripheral blood 6 weeks after treatment start. Sequenced by immunoSEQ multiplex PCR; TCRdb stores in-frame clones only, minus some. The sample includes more than 45,000 clones, approximately 84% seen only once; the top ten take over 9.5%. The specimen was PBMCs, collected around atezolizumab (anti-PD-L1) treatment. These receptors all come from a man aged 55-75 years with urothelial cancer.

This chain links TRBV5-5 with TRBJ2-2; D is uncertain. The V end lost 0 bases, the J end lost 8 bases, and 8 bases lay between the germline ends. This CDR3 region has 13 residues. The germline CDR1 and CDR2 sequences are SGHKS and YYEKEE (reference sequence). This CDR3 reads CASSLATRGELFF. DNA of the CDR3: TGTGCCAGCAGCTTGGCCACCCGGGGGGAGCTGTTTTTT.

CDR3 sequence reads: CASSLTLTGTDTQYF. In DNA, the CDR3 is TGTGCCAGCAGCTTAACGCTTACAGGGACAGATACGCAGTATTTT. The rearrangement uses TRBV7-3 and TRBJ2-3; TRBD1 might be the D (6 bases). The V gene's germline CDR1 is SGHTA and CDR2 FQGTGA. Trimming removed 0 bases from V and 3 bases from J, with 10 bases in between. The CDR3 sequence is 15 residues long.

This chain connects TRBV6-1 to TRBJ1-4; no clear D gene. CDR1 and CDR2 (germline): MNHNS, SASEGT. The CDR3 extends over 15 amino acids. V lost 4 bases to trimming and J lost 0 bases, with 9 bases between them. CDR3: CASSAIGATNEKLFF. CDR3 in DNA: TGTGCCAGCAGTGCGATCGGTGCAACTAATGAAAAACTGTTTTTT.

The genes are TRBV27 and TRBJ2-3; no clear D gene. Germline assignment: CDR1 MNHEY and CDR2 SMNVEV (reference sequence). The CDR3 sequence is 14 residues long. Trimming pared 4 bases from V and 0 bases from J, leaving 8 bases between. In DNA form, the CDR3 reads TGTGCCAGCAGTTCCCCCCCTAGCACAGATACGCAGTATTTT. Its translation: CASSSPPSTDTQYF.